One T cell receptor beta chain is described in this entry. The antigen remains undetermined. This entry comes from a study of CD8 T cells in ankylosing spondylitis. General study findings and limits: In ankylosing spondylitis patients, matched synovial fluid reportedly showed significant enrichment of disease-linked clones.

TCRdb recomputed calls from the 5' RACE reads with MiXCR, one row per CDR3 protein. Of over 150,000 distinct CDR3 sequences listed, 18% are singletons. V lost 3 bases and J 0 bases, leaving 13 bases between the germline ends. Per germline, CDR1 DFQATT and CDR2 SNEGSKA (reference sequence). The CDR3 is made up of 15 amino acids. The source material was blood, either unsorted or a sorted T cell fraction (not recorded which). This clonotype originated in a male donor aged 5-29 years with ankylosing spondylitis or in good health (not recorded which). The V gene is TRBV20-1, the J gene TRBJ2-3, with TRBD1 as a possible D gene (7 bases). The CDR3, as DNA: TGCAGTGCTAGTGGAGGGACAGCCAGCACAGATACGCAGTATTTT. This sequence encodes CSASGGTASTDTQYF.